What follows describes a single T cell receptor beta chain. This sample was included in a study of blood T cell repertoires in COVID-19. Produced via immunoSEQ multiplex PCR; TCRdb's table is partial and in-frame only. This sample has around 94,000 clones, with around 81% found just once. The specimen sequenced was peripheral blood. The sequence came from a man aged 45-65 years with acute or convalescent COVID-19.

CDR3 amino acids: CASSQQGAQETQYF. CDR3 bases: TGTGCCAGCAGCCAACAGGGAGCCCAAGAGACCCAGTACTTC. V is TRBV7-2 and J is TRBJ2-5, with a weak D call TRBD1 (6 bases). The V end lost 5 bases, the J end lost 1 base, and 11 bases lay between the germline ends. CDR1 and CDR2 from the germline V gene are SGHTA and FQGNSA. The CDR3 extends over 14 amino acids.